What follows are 23 T cell receptor beta chains derived from one specimen sequenced in a study of CD8+ T cells in alopecia areata. Treatment defined: oral pan-JAK inhibitor, 5-10 mg twice daily. RNA was isolated and reverse transcribed to cDNA, the sequencing template. Some clones are missing from TCRdb's copy, which holds only in-frame ones; the method was immunoSEQ multiplex PCR. The table shows about 220,000 clones, with more than 45% occurring only once. The sequencing used CD4+ T cells sorted from blood, collected at week 4, from a patient treated with tofacitinib. The receptors derive from a human donor with alopecia areata.

The chain recombines TRBV5-6 with TRBJ2-7, with 9 bases aligning to TRBD1. The CDR3 extends over 14 amino acids. The V gene end was trimmed by 4 bases and the J gene end by 3 bases; junction bases not matched to a gene: 5. Looked up from germline, CDR1 is SGHDT and CDR2 is YYEEEE. CDR3 nucleotides: TGTGCCAGCAGCACGTGGACAGGGGTCTACGAGCAGTACTTC. It translates to CASSTWTGVYEQYF.

The chain carries TRBV18 and TRBJ1-2, with D hard to call. There are 11 residues in the CDR3. Germline V gives CDR1 KGHSH, CDR2 LQKENI. Trimming took off 3 bases at V and 5 bases at J, with 4 bases between the two ends. As DNA, the CDR3 is TGTGCCAGCTCACCTGGGTATGGCTACACCTTC. It translates to CASSPGYGYTF.

This chain uses TRBV20-1 with TRBJ2-5; D remains ambiguous. Germline values: CDR1 DFQATT, CDR2 SNEGSKA (reference sequence). V dropped 6 bases and J dropped 0 bases, with 5 bases sitting between them. The CDR3 has 11 residues. The CDR3 loop reads CSAGHQETQYF. DNA for the CDR3: TGCAGTGCCGGTCACCAAGAGACCCAGTACTTC.

This clone was seen a handful of times. This chain connects TRBV21-1 to TRBJ2-7; the D call TRBD1 from the table was never checked on the DNA. TRBV21-1 is shown as a pseudogene. There are 15 residues in the CDR3. CDR3 sequence: CASRKDWTGRDEQYF. CDR3 DNA: TGTGCCAGCAGAAAAGACTGGACAGGGAGGGACGAGCAGTACTTC.

V and J are TRBV5-4 and TRBJ1-6, with D tentatively TRBD1 (5 bases). The CDR3 runs to 12 residues. Trimming took 6 bases from V and 17 from J, leaving 18 bases between them. The germline V gene has CDR1 SGHNT and CDR2 YYREEE (reference sequence). In DNA, the CDR3 is TGTGCCAGCACTTCTCCTGAGGGACTCTTCCACTTT. This sequence encodes CASTSPEGLFHF.

This chain links TRBV6-5 with TRBJ1-1; the match to TRBD1 covers 7 bases. CDR3 size: 15 residues. The germline gives CDR1 MNHEY, CDR2 SVGAGI. The junction had 13 bases not matched to a gene; V was cut back by 4 bases and J by 8 bases. CDR3 in DNA: TGTGCCAGCAGTTCCATCGACAGGGCCGGGATCGAAGCTTTCTTT. Its protein product is CASSSIDRAGIEAFF.

The chain couples TRBV9 to TRBJ2-1, with a tentative D call TRBD2 (6 bases). Looked up from germline, CDR1 is SGDLS and CDR2 is YYNGEE. The CDR3 has 13 residues. Trimming removed 3 bases at V and 5 bases at J, with 9 bases between. Here the CDR3 reads CASSAGLNNEQFF. In DNA form, the CDR3 reads TGTGCCAGCAGCGCCGGACTAAACAATGAGCAGTTCTTC.

The chain links TRBV4-1 to TRBJ2-5, with D tentatively TRBD1 (6 bases). The germline V gene encodes CDR1 MGHRA and CDR2 YSYEKL. The CDR3 spans 15 residues. Trimming removed 2 bases at V and 1 base at J, with 11 bases between. The CDR3 DNA reads as TGCGCCAGCAGCCAAAGTCCAGGGGCCCAAGAGACCCAGTACTTC. This sequence encodes CASSQSPGAQETQYF.

This chain uses TRBV25-1 with TRBJ1-6; D remains ambiguous. Germline CDR1 is MGHDK and CDR2 is SYGVNS. This CDR3 has 14 residues. Deletions cut 2 bases from V and 7 bases from J, with 9 bases between. The CDR3 loop reads CASSENSQNSPLHF. The DNA for the CDR3 is TGTGCCAGCAGTGAAAACAGCCAGAATTCACCCCTCCACTTT. Full variable domain (remainder filled in from reference TRBV25-1 and TRBJ1-6): EADIYQTPRYLVIGTGKKITLECSQTMGHDKMYWYQQDPGMELHLIHYSYGVNSTEKGDLSSESTVSRIRTEHFPLTLESARPSHTSQYLCASSENSQNSPLHFGNGTRLTVT.

The DNA for the CDR3 is TGCAGCGTTGAGGTTGGCAGGCCGGGGACCCAGTACTTC. Protein: CSVEVGRPGTQYF. The chain employs TRBV29-1 and TRBJ2-5, with D uncertain. From germline, CDR1 is SQVTM and CDR2 ANQGSEA. The CDR3 spans 13 residues. V was clipped by 3 bases and J by 7 bases, with 15 bases between them.

The rearrangement joins TRBV9 to TRBJ1-6; 9 nucleotides agree with TRBD1. Germline CDR1 and CDR2: SGDLS and YYNGEE. Trimming removed 3 bases from V and 7 bases from J; junction bases left unmatched: 8. The CDR3 contains 16 residues. The CDR3 here is CASSAGDRVLNSPLHF. In nucleotides, the CDR3 is TGTGCCAGCAGCGCGGGGGACAGGGTCTTGAATTCACCCCTCCACTTT.

The V gene is TRBV5-1, the J gene TRBJ1-6; D may be TRBD1 (6 bases). V shed 2 bases and J shed 2 bases, with 8 bases lying between them. This CDR3 is 15 amino acids long. The V gene's germline CDR1 is SGHRS and CDR2 YFSETQ. The CDR3 reads CASSFQGTYNSPLHF. Written as DNA, the CDR3 is TGCGCCAGCAGCTTTCAGGGGACCTATAATTCACCCCTCCACTTT.

This clone appeared a single time. The chain couples TRBV29-1 to TRBJ2-7; 9 bases align to TRBD2. The V gene's germline CDR1 is SQVTM and CDR2 ANQGSEA. J was trimmed by 3 bases and V by 4 bases; bases with no gene match: 7. This CDR3 is 14 amino acids long. CDR3 region: CSVVLLAGFYEQYF. CDR3 DNA sequence: TGCAGCGTTGTCTTGCTAGCGGGGTTCTACGAGCAGTACTTC.

The J gene is TRBJ2-1, the V gene TRBV30, with TRBD2 identical over 9 bases. V lost 3 bases to trimming and J lost 9 bases; unmatched junction nucleotides: 6. This CDR3 spans 13 amino acids. In germline, CDR1 is GTSNPN, CDR2 SVGIG (reference sequence). CDR3 residues: CAWRVSGGGEQFF. The CDR3 bases are TGTGCCTGGAGGGTTAGCGGGGGCGGTGAGCAGTTCTTC.

The genes are TRBV30 and TRBJ1-4, with D unclear. Germline assignment: CDR1 GTSNPN and CDR2 SVGIG (reference sequence). Between the trimmed V and J ends, which lost 2 bases and 0 bases, there was a span of 7 bases. The CDR3 covers 14 residues. The CDR3 region has the DNA TGTGCCTGGAGTTCTCTCGCAACTAATGAAAAACTGTTTTTT. This codes for CAWSSLATNEKLFF.

The V call is TRBV6-6, the J call TRBJ2-3; TRBD2 matches at 12 bases. CDR1 MNHNY and CDR2 SVGAGI come from the germline V gene (reference sequence). Unmatched junction bases numbered 1, after V lost 0 bases and J lost 3 bases. The CDR3 sequence is 16 residues long. The CDR3 sequence is CASSYSGLAGTDTQYF. As DNA, the CDR3 is TGTGCCAGCAGTTACTCCGGACTAGCGGGAACAGATACGCAGTATTTT.

This clone was detected a few times. This chain joins TRBV25-1 and TRBJ2-3; 10 bases fit TRBD1. This CDR3 region has 13 residues. The germline gives CDR1 MGHDK, CDR2 SYGVNS. The junction had 7 bases not matched to a gene; V was cut back by 10 bases and J by 6 bases. This CDR3 is CATRTGGRDTQYF. The CDR3 nucleotides read TGTGCCACAAGGACAGGGGGAAGGGATACGCAGTATTTT.

This clone was seen a few times. The chain has TRBV4-3 and TRBJ2-7; TRBD1 matches 11 bases. The CDR3 contains 15 residues. J lost 2 bases, V lost 6 bases, and 6 bases had no gene match. The V gene's germline CDR1 is LGHNA and CDR2 YSLEER. The CDR3 DNA follows: TGCGCCAGCAGACCCGGGACAGGGGGGCCCTACGAGCAGTACTTC. Residues: CASRPGTGGPYEQYF.

The count of this clone is one. The chain couples TRBV15 to TRBJ2-5; D possibly corresponds to TRBD1 (6 bases). Germline assignment: CDR1 LNHNV and CDR2 YYDKDF (reference sequence). V lost 0 bases and J 5 bases, leaving 13 bases between the germline ends. The CDR3 totals 15 residues. CDR3 bases: TGTGCCACCAGCAGAGATCTGGGGCAGGGGGAGACCCAGTACTTC. Amino acids: CATSRDLGQGETQYF.

This clone was seen more than once but under ten times. J is TRBJ1-5 and V is TRBV29-1; D is perhaps TRBD1 (5 bases). Trimming left V 6 bases short and J 5 bases short, with 17 bases between. CDR3 size: 14 residues. CDR1 is SQVTM, CDR2 ANQGSEA, per germline. CDR3 in DNA: TGCAGCGTAACTCTCCGGGACCGCGATCAGCCCCAGCATTTT. It codes for CSVTLRDRDQPQHF.

V is TRBV7-3 and J is TRBJ1-1; D gene uncertain. The CDR3 has 13 residues. Germline CDR1 and CDR2: SGHTA and FQGTGA. Trimming stripped 2 bases from V and 1 base from J, with 5 bases between. The CDR3 loop is CASSLQENTEAFF. DNA of the CDR3: TGTGCCAGCAGCTTACAGGAGAACACTGAAGCTTTCTTT.

Details on this clone: Other DNA sequences in the sample encode the same CDR3. The gene calls are TRBV29-1 and TRBJ2-3; TRBD1 or TRBD2 may be the D gene (5 bases each). Germline assignment: CDR1 SQVTM and CDR2 ANQGSEA. This CDR3 is built from 11 residues. Trimming pared 4 bases from V and 3 bases from J, leaving 5 bases between. The CDR3 spells CSVGGTDTQYF. Written as DNA, the CDR3 is TGCAGCGTTGGGGGGACAGATACGCAGTATTTT.

The chain recombines TRBV29-1 with TRBJ2-5, with D tentatively TRBD2 (6 bases). The V and J ends lost 4 bases and 5 bases respectively, with 14 bases between them. CDR3 length equals 13 residues. The germline gives CDR1 SQVTM, CDR2 ANQGSEA. CDR3 nucleotide sequence: TGCAGCGTTGTGGGGGGACTTCGGGAGACCCAGTACTTC. Encoded protein: CSVVGGLRETQYF. The full variable domain, rest sourced from reference TRBV29-1 and TRBJ2-5, is SAVISQKPSRDICQRGTSLTIQCQVDSQVTMMFWYRQQPGQSLTLIATANQGSEATYESGFVIDKFPISRPNLTFSTLTVSNMSPEDSSIYLCSVVGGLRETQYFGPGTRLLVL.